The 19 T cell receptor beta chains listed next were all sequenced from one sample in a study of Ad26.COV2.S vaccination and SARS-CoV-2 variants. Sample treatment: around 19 received Ad26.COV2.S at low or high dose, single or two shots; roughly five received placebo; per-sample allocation not given. On day 63 after the first injection, vaccine and placebo recipients gave samples. TCRdb keeps only in-frame clones here, not all; method: immunoSEQ multiplex PCR. This sample has over 400,000 clones, with 92% found just once. The sequencing here drew on peripheral blood, taken in a trial of Ad26.COV2.S vaccine versus placebo. These receptors all stem from a person aged 18-65 years who received the Ad26.COV2.S COVID-19 vaccine or a placebo.

This sequence joins TRBV7-8 and TRBJ1-2; D gene uncertain. The V end was cut by 2 bases, the J end by 8 bases, with 15 bases between. This CDR3 is built from 14 residues. Per germline, CDR1 SGHVS and CDR2 FQNEAQ. DNA for the CDR3: TGTGCCAGCAGCTTACGGGGAGGATTGGGCGGCTACACCTTC. The encoded protein is CASSLRGGLGGYTF.

The rearrangement joins TRBV14 to TRBJ2-5, with D perhaps matching TRBD1 or TRBD2 (6 bases each). The germline gives CDR1 SGHDN, CDR2 FVKESK. Between the trimmed V and J ends, which lost 1 base and 4 bases, there was a span of 13 bases. This CDR3 comprises 15 residues. The DNA for the CDR3 is TGTGCCAGCAGCCAAGGAATAGGGGGGCGAGAGACCCAGTACTTC. Encoded protein: CASSQGIGGRETQYF.

The rearrangement joins TRBV11-2 to TRBJ2-7, with D possibly matching TRBD2 (6 bases). Trimming pared 4 bases from V and 3 bases from J, leaving 16 bases between. The germline V gene has CDR1 SGHAT and CDR2 FQNNGV. This CDR3 has 15 residues. The CDR3 loop is CASSSTRETLYEQYF. The DNA for the CDR3 is TGTGCCAGCAGCTCCACCCGGGAGACCCTCTACGAGCAGTACTTC.

The chain couples TRBV15 to TRBJ2-2; TRBD1 might be the D (5 bases). V lost 1 base, J lost 7 bases, and 7 bases lay in between. CDR1 is LNHNV, CDR2 YYDKDF, per germline (reference sequence). The CDR3 consists of 13 residues. CDR3 protein: CATSRAGFGELFF. The DNA for the CDR3 is TGTGCCACCAGCAGAGCAGGGTTCGGGGAGCTGTTTTTT.

J is TRBJ1-2 and V is TRBV27; 9 nucleotides align to TRBD1. V lost 4 bases to trimming and J lost 4 bases; unmatched junction nucleotides: 4. Germline-derived CDR1 and CDR2 are MNHEY and SMNVEV (reference sequence). The CDR3 covers 14 residues. As DNA, the CDR3 is TGTGCCAGCAGTTACGGACAGGGGCGCTATGGCTACACCTTC. Protein sequence: CASSYGQGRYGYTF.

This chain joins TRBV5-8 and TRBJ1-5, with D possibly being TRBD1 (5 bases). Germline CDR1 reads SGHTS; CDR2 reads YDEGEE. Trimming took off 3 bases at V and 3 bases at J, with 16 bases between the two ends. The CDR3 is made up of 16 amino acids. CDR3 residues: CASSSYVGLDNQPQHF. The CDR3 DNA reads as TGTGCCAGCAGCTCGTATGTGGGGCTTGACAATCAGCCCCAGCATTTT.

V is TRBV18 and J is TRBJ2-7; 9 nucleotides line up with TRBD2. CDR3 length: 14 residues. Germline values: CDR1 KGHSH, CDR2 LQKENI. With 6 bases clipped from V and 2 bases from J, the junction kept 5 bases outside the gene matches. The DNA for the CDR3 is TGTGCCAGCTCGCGGGAGGGGATAGCCTACGAGCAGTACTTC. Translation: CASSREGIAYEQYF.

The chain is built from TRBV25-1 and TRBJ2-1; tentative D call: TRBD2 (5 bases). The germline V and J ends were trimmed by 5 bases and 2 bases, with 10 bases remaining between them. CDR1 and CDR2 (germline): MGHDK, SYGVNS. The CDR3 extends over 14 amino acids. The CDR3 nucleotides read TGTGCCAGCAGTTTGGACTCCGCCTACAATGAGCAGTTCTTC. Residues: CASSLDSAYNEQFF.

J is TRBJ2-7 and V is TRBV4-1, with TRBD1 matching 8 bases. The trim removed 8 bases at V and 0 bases at J, leaving 6 bases unmatched. The CDR3 runs to 14 residues. The germline CDR1 and CDR2 sequences are MGHRA and YSYEKL. CDR3 sequence reads: CASGPGQVSYEQYF. The CDR3, as DNA: TGCGCCAGCGGTCCGGGACAGGTCTCCTACGAGCAGTACTTC.

CDR3: CASSLGPSPYNEQFF. Written as DNA, the CDR3 is TGTGCCAGCAGTTTAGGGCCATCGCCTTACAATGAGCAGTTCTTC. V usage is TRBV27 and J usage is TRBJ2-1; D not resolved. The CDR3 sequence is 15 residues long. V was shortened by 2 bases and J by 4 bases, with 12 bases between the two germline ends. In germline, CDR1 is MNHEY, CDR2 SMNVEV (reference sequence).

J is TRBJ2-7 and V is TRBV19; maybe TRBD1 (6 bases). V was clipped by 4 bases and J by 4 bases, with 14 bases between them. CDR1 LNHDA and CDR2 SQIVND come from the germline V gene (reference sequence). The CDR3 runs 14 residues. CDR3 sequence (DNA): TGTGCCAGTAGTAAGCATCGGGACAAGTACGAGCAGTACTTC. It is translated as CASSKHRDKYEQYF. The complete variable domain, with remaining parts taken from reference TRBV19 and TRBJ2-7, reads DGGITQSPKYLFRKEGQNVTLSCEQNLNHDAMYWYRQDPGQGLRLIYYSQIVNDFQKGDIAEGYSVSREKKESFPLTVTSAQKNPTAFYLCASSKHRDKYEQYFGPGTRLTVT.

The V and J genes are TRBV4-3 and TRBJ2-5; the D is unclear. Germline-derived CDR1 and CDR2 are LGHNA and YSLEER. Trimming stripped 0 bases from V and 7 bases from J, with 12 bases between. The CDR3 totals 14 residues. The CDR3 DNA is TGCGCCAGCAGCCAAGATGTGAATCTTTGGACCCAGTACTTC. This gives the protein CASSQDVNLWTQYF.

DNA for the CDR3: TGTGCCAGTAGTGCGGGACACGGGTCGACCTACGAGCAGTACTTC. Its protein product is CASSAGHGSTYEQYF. The chain couples TRBV19 to TRBJ2-7; possibly TRBD1 or TRBD2 for D (6 bases each). The CDR3 is 15 residues long. Germline V CDR1 and CDR2: LNHDA, SQIVND (reference sequence). V dropped 5 bases and J dropped 2 bases, with 16 bases sitting between them.

The J gene is TRBJ2-3, the V gene TRBV28, with D unresolved. Germline V gene data show CDR1 as MDHEN and CDR2 as SYDVKM. The germline V and J ends were trimmed by 4 bases and 2 bases, with 19 bases remaining between them. The CDR3 sequence is 17 residues long. DNA of the CDR3: TGTGCCAGCAGTTCCCGCCATAGGGCCCAGACCACAGATACGCAGTATTTT. Translated, it gives CASSSRHRAQTTDTQYF.

V usage is TRBV19 and J usage is TRBJ2-3; unclear D gene. The germline V gene encodes CDR1 LNHDA and CDR2 SQIVND (reference sequence). Trimming removed 7 bases from V and 0 bases from J, with 20 bases in between. This CDR3 contains 17 residues. The CDR3 sequence: CASNPSPGLPSTDTQYF. For the CDR3, the DNA is TGTGCCAGTAACCCTTCTCCCGGGCTACCTAGCACAGATACGCAGTATTTT. Variable domain in full (rest from reference TRBV19 and TRBJ2-3): DGGITQSPKYLFRKEGQNVTLSCEQNLNHDAMYWYRQDPGQGLRLIYYSQIVNDFQKGDIAEGYSVSREKKESFPLTVTSAQKNPTAFYLCASNPSPGLPSTDTQYFGPGTRLTVL.

This clone was detected only once. The chain links TRBV4-1 to TRBJ2-7, with 9 bases aligning to TRBD1. The CDR3 extends over 17 amino acids. Losses at the gene ends were 3 bases for V and 3 bases for J; bases not matched to a gene: 12. Per germline, CDR1 MGHRA and CDR2 YSYEKL. The CDR3 spells CASSQVLLRTGDYEQYF. The CDR3 DNA reads TGCGCCAGCAGCCAGGTCCTACTGAGGACAGGGGACTACGAGCAGTACTTC.

This chain links TRBV12-3 or TRBV12-4 with TRBJ1-2; perhaps TRBD1 as D (5 bases). The CDR3 runs 13 residues. Trimming cost V 6 bases and J 5 bases, with 13 bases left between them. Here the CDR3 DNA reads TGTGCCAGCAGCCAAGGGACGGCGTATGGCTACACCTTC. Its translation: CASSQGTAYGYTF.

This chain links TRBV6-1 with TRBJ1-5; D gene unclear. V was trimmed by 1 base and J by 0 bases, leaving 7 bases between them. In germline, CDR1 is MNHNS, CDR2 SASEGT. There are 15 residues in the CDR3. CDR3: CASSEEAYSNQPQHF. CDR3 coding DNA: TGTGCCAGCAGTGAAGAGGCTTATAGCAATCAGCCCCAGCATTTT.

This chain connects TRBV3-1 (or the pseudogene TRBV3-2) to TRBJ1-2; no firm D call. The germline V gene encodes CDR1 LGHDT and CDR2 YNNKEL (reference sequence). CDR3 length equals 14 residues. V lost 0 bases and J lost 0, with 5 bases in between. CDR3 in DNA: TGTGCCAGCAGCCAAGATCCTTCTAACTATGGCTACACCTTC. Its translation: CASSQDPSNYGYTF.